These T cell receptor beta chains were read from a single sample in a study of blood T cells in healthy people across ages. TCRdb used MiXCR to reprocess the 5' RACE reads, holding one entry per CDR3 protein. Of over 600,000 distinct CDR3 sequences in the sample, 40% to 45% are singletons; the top ten hold around 30%. Sequenced material: blood. These receptors came from an elderly man in good health. Each CDR3 is given with its conserved first and last residue. Fields, in order: clone size, V gene, J gene, D gene, CDR3 DNA, CDR3 protein. D genes are given only for firm matches. Not all rows give a size; the values are once, few, many and, for expanded clones, a class.

few	TRBV12-3/TRBV12-4	TRBJ1-6	NA	TGTGCCAGCAGTTTGGGCCAGCTGGGGGGTTCACCCCTCCACTTT	CASSLGQLGGSPLHF
few	TRBV3-1	TRBJ2-5	TRBD1	TGTGCCAGCAGCCAGGAAGGGGGCTATAAGGGGGAGACCCAGTACTTC	CASSQEGGYKGETQYF
few	TRBV30	TRBJ2-3	TRBD2	TGTGCCTGGAGTCTCGGGGGGGGGTCAGATACGCAGTATTTT	CAWSLGGGSDTQYF
NA	TRBV4-2	TRBJ1-5	NA	TGTGCCAGCAGCCAAGTTGCGCCGGGAGGAAATCAGCCCCAGCATTTT	CASSQVAPGGNQPQHF
NA	TRBV6-2/TRBV6-3	TRBJ2-7	NA	TGTGCCAGCGGTCGACAGGGAGGCTCCTACGAGCAGTACTTC	CASGRQGGSYEQYF
NA	TRBV21-1	TRBJ1-1	NA	NA	CASSKHFGTGAENTEAFF
few	TRBV30	TRBJ2-7	NA	TGTGCCTGGAGTGCTCACTCCCGCTACGAGCAGTACTTC	CAWSAHSRYEQYF
many	TRBV2	TRBJ2-7	NA	TGTGCCAGCAGTGAAATCTTAGAAGGCCGGGACACCTTAATAACCGAGCAGTACTTC	CASSEILEGRDTLITEQYF
NA	TRBV7-9	TRBJ2-1	NA	TGTGCCAGCAGCATATCGGGAGCCCACAATGAGCAGTTCTTC	CASSISGAHNEQFF
NA	TRBV12-3/TRBV12-4	TRBJ2-7	TRBD2	TGTGCCAGCAGTTTAGCAGGACGGGGGGGCCTTTACGAGCAGTACTTC	CASSLAGRGGLYEQYF
few	TRBV25-1	TRBJ1-1	TRBD1	TGTGCCAGCAGTGAACCGCACAGGGGAAGGACTGAAGCTTTCTTT	CASSEPHRGRTEAFF
few	TRBV15	TRBJ2-1	NA	TGTGCCACCAGCAAGACCGGGCCTGGTGTCTACAATGAGCAGTTCTTC	CATSKTGPGVYNEQFF
NA	TRBV30	TRBJ2-7	NA	TGTGCCTGGAACCCCGGATCGGGGGAGCAGTACTTC	CAWNPGSGEQYF
few	TRBV24-1	TRBJ2-7	TRBD2	TGTGCCACCATCCTGCGGGGACTAGCCCCACACGAGCAGTACTTC	CATILRGLAPHEQYF
NA	TRBV6-5	TRBJ2-7	TRBD2	TGTGCCAGCAGTTACCCGGGACTAGCGGGAGGCGAGCAGTACTTC	CASSYPGLAGGEQYF
NA	TRBV20-1	TRBJ2-7	TRBD1	TGCAGTGCTACCGGGACAGGGACCTACGAGCAGTACTTC	CSATGTGTYEQYF
few	TRBV20-1	TRBJ2-5	TRBD1	TGCAGTGCTAGAGAACCGGGACAGGGGAGGGAGACCCAGTACTTC	CSAREPGQGRETQYF
few	TRBV29-1	TRBJ1-3	NA	TGCAGCGCTCGGACCGCTGGAAACACCATATATTTT	CSARTAGNTIYF
NA	TRBV6-2/TRBV6-3	TRBJ2-1	NA	TGTGCCAGCAGTTATTCCGCATGGGGGAATGAGCAGTTCTTC	CASSYSAWGNEQFF
NA	TRBV5-5	TRBJ2-3	TRBD1	TGTGCCAGCAGCTTGTCCACAGGGGGCACCACAGATACGCAGTATTTT	CASSLSTGGTTDTQYF
NA	TRBV10-3	TRBJ2-5	TRBD2	TGTGCCATCAGTGACCGGGGACTAGCGGGACAAGAGACCCAGTACTTC	CAISDRGLAGQETQYF
NA	TRBV20-1	TRBJ2-7	NA	TGCAGTGCTAGAGATACAAGGGAGGGGGGCTACGAGCAGTACTTC	CSARDTREGGYEQYF
many	TRBV4-1	TRBJ2-6	NA	TGCGCCAGCAGCCAAGAAGGGTCCTCCGGGGCCAACGTCCTGACTTTC	CASSQEGSSGANVLTF
NA	TRBV10-3	TRBJ1-1	NA	TGTGCCATCAGTGAGTCGACTCCGGGCTCTTATAAGGGAAGAACTGAAGCTTTCTTT	CAISESTPGSYKGRTEAFF
NA	TRBV20-1	TRBJ2-5	TRBD2	TGCAGTGCTAGAGATAGGAGGACTAGCGGGAGAGTCGATGAGCAGTACTTC	CSARDRRTSGRVDEQYF
NA	TRBV27	TRBJ2-7	TRBD1	TGTGCCAGCAGTTTAGGGCCGGGACAGGCCGCCTACGAGCAGTACTTC	CASSLGPGQAAYEQYF
many	TRBV7-2	TRBJ2-1	NA	TGTGCCAGCAGGGGGGGGGCTAGATTTGGTGAGCAGTTCTTC	CASRGGARFGEQFF
few	TRBV20-1	TRBJ2-7	TRBD2	TGCAGTGCTAGAGATCGGCAGCGGGGGGGCGTCTACGAGCAGTACTTC	CSARDRQRGGVYEQYF
NA	TRBV7-2	TRBJ2-5	NA	TGTGCCAGCAGCAGCACACCACAAGAGACCCAGTACTTC	CASSSTPQETQYF
NA	TRBV7-9	TRBJ2-7	NA	TGTGCCAGCAGCTTAGCCACGGGAGCCAGCTACGAGCAGTACTTC	CASSLATGASYEQYF
few	TRBV10-2	TRBJ2-1	TRBD1	TGCGCCAGCAGAAGCCCGGGTGAGGGGGCAGGTGAGCAGTTCTTC	CASRSPGEGAGEQFF
NA	TRBV20-1	TRBJ1-6	TRBD1	TGCAGCGCCCCCACTCAGGGGGACCGGAATTCACCCCTCCACTTT	CSAPTQGDRNSPLHF
few	TRBV25-1	TRBJ2-4	TRBD1	TGTGCCAGCAGTGAATATCGCAGGGGGAACGCTAAAAACATTCAGTACTTC	CASSEYRRGNAKNIQYF
many	TRBV5-6	TRBJ1-2	NA	TGTGCCAGCAGCTTGGGGCAGCACACCTCATATGGCTACACCTTC	CASSLGQHTSYGYTF
NA	TRBV20-1	TRBJ2-7	NA	TGCAGTGCTAGAGCAGGGCCTAGCTGGGACGAGCAGTACTTC	CSARAGPSWDEQYF
few	TRBV25-1	TRBJ1-1	NA	TGTGCCAGCAGTGAAGGTGTGGGGCTGAACACTGAAGCTTTCTTT	CASSEGVGLNTEAFF
NA	TRBV11-3	TRBJ2-7	NA	TGTGCCAGCAGCCTGGCCCCGGGGACCTCCTACGAGCAGTACTTC	CASSLAPGTSYEQYF
few	TRBV20-1	TRBJ2-2	NA	TGCAGTGCTAGGGGTTTAGGCTCCGGGGAGCTGTTTTTT	CSARGLGSGELFF
NA	TRBV7-2	TRBJ2-1	TRBD1	TGTGCCAGCAGCCCCCAGGACAGGGGTGGAAATTTCAGGAATGAGCAGTTCTTC	CASSPQDRGGNFRNEQFF
NA	TRBV30	TRBJ2-3	NA	TGTGCCTGGAAGGCCCCGGCAGCAGATACGCAGTATTTT	CAWKAPAADTQYF
few	TRBV20-1	TRBJ1-2	TRBD1	TGCAGTGCTAGAGACCCAGGACAGGCTGGCGGCTACACCTTC	CSARDPGQAGGYTF
NA	TRBV9	TRBJ2-3	TRBD1	TGTGCCAGCAGCGGCCGGGACAGTCTGTCGGATACGCAGTATTTT	CASSGRDSLSDTQYF
NA	TRBV27	TRBJ2-7	TRBD2	TGTGCCAGCAGTTCCTCTAATGGGCGGGGGGGATTCTACGAGCAGTACTTC	CASSSSNGRGGFYEQYF
NA	TRBV20-1	TRBJ2-5	TRBD2	TGCAGTGCTAGAGATCTCCTAGCGGGGGGTCGAGAAGAGACCCAGTACTTC	CSARDLLAGGREETQYF
few	TRBV7-2	TRBJ2-2	NA	TGTGCCAGCAGCTTAGGTCTCTCCGTATCTAACACCGGGGAGCTGTTTTTT	CASSLGLSVSNTGELFF
NA	TRBV5-8	TRBJ2-3	TRBD2	TGTGCCAGCAGCGCCGGGACTAGCGGGCACAACACAGATACGCAGTATTTT	CASSAGTSGHNTDTQYF
few	TRBV2	TRBJ2-1	NA	TGTGCCAGCACCCCAGAGAGGGGAGGATCCTACAATGAGCAGTTCTTC	CASTPERGGSYNEQFF
few	TRBV6-2/TRBV6-3	TRBJ2-1	TRBD2	TGTGCCAGCAGCGGACTAGTGACCGATGAGCAGTTCTTC	CASSGLVTDEQFF
few	TRBV29-1	TRBJ2-7	NA	TGCAGCGTTAATTCACGACTGGTCAGGATTCATGGCTCCTACAATGAGCAGTACTTC	CSVNSRLVRIHGSYNEQYF
NA	TRBV4-1	TRBJ1-2	NA	TGCGCCAGCAGCCCCTCCCAGCGCAGGGGAGCAGGCTACACCTTC	CASSPSQRRGAGYTF
NA	TRBV2	TRBJ1-6	NA	TGTGCCAGCAGTCGGTGGGGACTTCCACCCCTCCACTTT	CASSRWGLPPLHF